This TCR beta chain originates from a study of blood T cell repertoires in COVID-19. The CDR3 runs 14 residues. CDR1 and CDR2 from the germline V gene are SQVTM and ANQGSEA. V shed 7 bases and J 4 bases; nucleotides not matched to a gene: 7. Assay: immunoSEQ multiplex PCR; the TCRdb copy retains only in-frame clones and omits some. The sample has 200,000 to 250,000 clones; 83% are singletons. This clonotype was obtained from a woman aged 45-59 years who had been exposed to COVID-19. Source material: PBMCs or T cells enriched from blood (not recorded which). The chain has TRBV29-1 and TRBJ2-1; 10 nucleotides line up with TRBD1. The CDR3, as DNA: TGCAGCGCCCTAAGGGGACAGGGGTACAATGAGCAGTTCTTC. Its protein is CSALRGQGYNEQFF.